This paragraph reports one T cell receptor (beta chain). This record comes from a study of T cell changes during pregnancy in multiple sclerosis. Sequenced by immunoSEQ multiplex PCR; TCRdb stores in-frame clones only, minus some. The sample records tens of thousands of clones, 93% being singletons. CDR3 size: 11 residues. Germline V gene lookup returns CDR1 SGHAT and CDR2 FQNNGV. The ends were cut back, 5 bases at V and 8 bases at J, with 9 bases in the middle. Source: peripheral blood, taken in the second trimester of pregnancy. The TCR was taken from a female donor with multiple sclerosis, enrolled in a pregnancy study. The chain is built from TRBV11-2 and TRBJ1-1; weak D call: TRBD1 (6 bases). The CDR3 region has the DNA TGTGCCAGCAGCAGAGACAGGGAAGCTTTCTTT. Its translation is CASSRDREAFF.